This section outlines one T cell receptor beta chain sequence together with its context. Its matching antigen is unknown. The sample belongs to a study of T-cell reconstitution after alpha-beta-depleted transplantation in children. Unique molecular identifiers were incorporated into the prepared TCRbeta library. TCRdb itself ran the PCR reads through MiXCR, one entry per CDR3 protein. Here the sample spans 300,000 to 400,000 distinct CDR3 sequences, around 25% being singletons. Trimming left V 8 bases short and J 6 bases short, with 10 bases between. The CDR3 runs 12 residues. Germline lookup yields CDR1 MNHEY and CDR2 SVGAGI. General study points: About two months after transplant, alpha-beta T cells reportedly came from several hundred expanded graft clones. Newly produced T cells mostly accounted for T-cell counts and diversity one year post-transplant. Day-60 TCRbeta diversity that was high in some patients was derived from surviving recipient T cells and thymic progenitors.

The TCR was taken from a male patient younger than 18 who had a stem cell transplant for acute lymphoblastic leukemia, so the T cells may come from the graft donor. The starting material was PBMCs, mostly from graft donor cells, obtained 180 days after TCRalphabeta/CD19-depleted stem cell transplant. The chain combines TRBV6-5 with TRBJ2-2; D call uncertain. CDR3: CASGLGSGELFF. The CDR3 DNA reads TGTGCCAGCGGTCTGGGATCCGGGGAGCTGTTTTTT.